This TCR beta chain derives from a study of PD-1 blockade in classical Hodgkin lymphoma. Overall study results and limits: Still unresolved is the cause of the repertoire differences, which may be disease activity or prior therapy. TCR diversity at baseline was reported to be reduced in newly diagnosed patients relative to healthy donors. Baseline diversity was lower in partial responders and progressors than complete responders. It was CD4+ TCR diversity, not CD8+, that rose significantly by C4D1.

As to time point: cycle 4 day 1 (C4D1), after 6 weeks of nivolumab. Each of the patients experienced relapse following autologous stem cell transplantation, and their brentuximab vedotin exposure differed. Germline V CDR1 and CDR2: LNHDA, SQIVND (reference sequence). The CDR3 extends over 14 amino acids. V lost 5 bases, J lost 8 bases, and 16 bases lay in between. This table comes from immunoSEQ multiplex PCR, and its TCRdb copy is limited to in-frame clones, with some not included. The sample records approximately 30,000 clones, about two thirds being singletons. Note on this clone: The antigen remains undetermined.

The receptor comes from a human donor with classical Hodgkin lymphoma. The rearrangement links TRBV19 to TRBJ2-1, with a possible D match to TRBD2 (5 bases). The sequencing used peripheral blood mononuclear cells (PBMCs), collected before the fourth cycle of nivolumab. CDR3 nucleotide sequence: TGTGCCAGTAGTCGACGCGGGCCCCCTGATGAGCAGTTCTTC. This translates into CASSRRGPPDEQFF. Full variable domain (missing parts from reference TRBV19 and TRBJ2-1): DGGITQSPKYLFRKEGQNVTLSCEQNLNHDAMYWYRQDPGQGLRLIYYSQIVNDFQKGDIAEGYSVSREKKESFPLTVTSAQKNPTAFYLCASSRRGPPDEQFFGPGTRLTVL.